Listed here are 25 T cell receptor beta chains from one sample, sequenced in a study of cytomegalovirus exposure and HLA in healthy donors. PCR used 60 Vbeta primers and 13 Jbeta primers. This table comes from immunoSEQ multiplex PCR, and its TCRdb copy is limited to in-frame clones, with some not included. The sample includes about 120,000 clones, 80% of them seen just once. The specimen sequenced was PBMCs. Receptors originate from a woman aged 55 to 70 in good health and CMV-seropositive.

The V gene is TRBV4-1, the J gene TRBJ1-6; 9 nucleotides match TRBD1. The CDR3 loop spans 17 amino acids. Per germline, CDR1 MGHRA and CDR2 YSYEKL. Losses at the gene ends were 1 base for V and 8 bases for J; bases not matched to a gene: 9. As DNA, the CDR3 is TGCGCCAGCAGCCAAGCGGGTCCGGGACAGGGCTATTCACCCCTCCACTTT. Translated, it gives CASSQAGPGQGYSPLHF.

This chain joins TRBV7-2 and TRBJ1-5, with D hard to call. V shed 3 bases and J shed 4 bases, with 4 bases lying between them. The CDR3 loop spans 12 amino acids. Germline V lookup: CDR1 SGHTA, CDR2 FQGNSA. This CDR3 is CASSFRNQPQHF. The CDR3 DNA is TGTGCCAGCAGCTTCCGGAATCAGCCCCAGCATTTT. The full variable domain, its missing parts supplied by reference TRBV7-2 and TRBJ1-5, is GAGVSQSPSNKVTEKGKDVELRCDPISGHTALYWYRQSLGQGLEFLIYFQGNSAPDKSGLPSDRFSAERTGGSVSTLTIQRTQQEDSAVYLCASSFRNQPQHFGDGTRLSIL.

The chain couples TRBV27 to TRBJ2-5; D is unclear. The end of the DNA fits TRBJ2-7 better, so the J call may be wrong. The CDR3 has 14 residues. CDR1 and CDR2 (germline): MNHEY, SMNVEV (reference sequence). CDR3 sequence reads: CASGYRQSTYEQYF. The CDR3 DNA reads TGTGCCAGCGGGTACAGACAATCCACCTACGAGCAGTACTTC.

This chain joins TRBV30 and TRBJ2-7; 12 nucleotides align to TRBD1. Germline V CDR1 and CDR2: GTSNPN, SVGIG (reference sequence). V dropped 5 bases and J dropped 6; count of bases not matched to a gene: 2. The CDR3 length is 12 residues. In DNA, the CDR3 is TGTGCCTGGGGGACAGGGGGCGGCGAGCAGTACTTC. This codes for CAWGTGGGEQYF.

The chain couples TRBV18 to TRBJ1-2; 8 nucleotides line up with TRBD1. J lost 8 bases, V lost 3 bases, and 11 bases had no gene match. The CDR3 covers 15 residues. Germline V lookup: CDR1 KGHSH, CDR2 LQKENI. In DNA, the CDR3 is TGTGCCAGCTCACCCTTAAGCAGGGGGCAGGGAGGCTACACCTTC. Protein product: CASSPLSRGQGGYTF.

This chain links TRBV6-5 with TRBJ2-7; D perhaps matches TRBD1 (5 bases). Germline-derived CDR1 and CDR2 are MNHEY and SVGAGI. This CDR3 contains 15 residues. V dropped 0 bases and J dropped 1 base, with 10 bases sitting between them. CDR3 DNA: TGTGCCAGCAGTTACTCGAGCAGGGCTTCCTACGAGCAGTACTTC. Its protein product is CASSYSSRASYEQYF.

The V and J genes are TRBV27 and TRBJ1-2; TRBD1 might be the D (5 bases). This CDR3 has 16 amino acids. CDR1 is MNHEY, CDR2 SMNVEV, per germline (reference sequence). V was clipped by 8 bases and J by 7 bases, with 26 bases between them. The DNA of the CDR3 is TGTGCCAGCGCCCTAGTTGGGGGACTGGGTTCGGGTGGCTACACCTTC. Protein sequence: CASALVGGLGSGGYTF.

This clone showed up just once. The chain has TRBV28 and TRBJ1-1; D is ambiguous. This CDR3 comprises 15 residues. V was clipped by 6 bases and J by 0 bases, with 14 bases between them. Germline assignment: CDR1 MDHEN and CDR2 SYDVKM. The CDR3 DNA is TGTGCCAGCAGATCTCACAGTCATATGAACACTGAAGCTTTCTTT. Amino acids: CASRSHSHMNTEAFF.

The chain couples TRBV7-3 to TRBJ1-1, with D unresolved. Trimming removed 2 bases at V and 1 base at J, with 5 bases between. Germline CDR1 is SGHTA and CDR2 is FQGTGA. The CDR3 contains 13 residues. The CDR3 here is CASSLVANTEAFF. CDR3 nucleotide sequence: TGTGCCAGCAGCTTAGTGGCGAACACTGAAGCTTTCTTT.

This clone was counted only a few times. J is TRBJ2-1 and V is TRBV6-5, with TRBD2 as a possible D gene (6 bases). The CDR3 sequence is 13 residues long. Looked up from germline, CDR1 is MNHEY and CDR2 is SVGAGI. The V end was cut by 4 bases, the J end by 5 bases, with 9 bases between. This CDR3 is CASSLGRHNEQFF. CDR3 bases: TGTGCCAGCAGTTTGGGGAGGCACAATGAGCAGTTCTTC.

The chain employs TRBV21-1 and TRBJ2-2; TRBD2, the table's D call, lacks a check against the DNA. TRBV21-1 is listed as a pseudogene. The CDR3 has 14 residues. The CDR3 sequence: CASSKVASTGELFF. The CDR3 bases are TGTGCCAGCAGCAAAGTAGCCTCCACCGGGGAGCTGTTTTTT.

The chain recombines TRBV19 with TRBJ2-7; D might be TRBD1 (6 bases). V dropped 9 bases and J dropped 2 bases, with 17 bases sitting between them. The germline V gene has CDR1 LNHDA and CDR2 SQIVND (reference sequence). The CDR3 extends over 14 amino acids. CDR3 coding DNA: TGTGCCAGCGACCCGGGACAACCACCCTACGAGCAGTACTTC. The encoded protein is CASDPGQPPYEQYF. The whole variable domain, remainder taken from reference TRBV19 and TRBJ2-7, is DGGITQSPKYLFRKEGQNVTLSCEQNLNHDAMYWYRQDPGQGLRLIYYSQIVNDFQKGDIAEGYSVSREKKESFPLTVTSAQKNPTAFYLCASDPGQPPYEQYFGPGTRLTVT.

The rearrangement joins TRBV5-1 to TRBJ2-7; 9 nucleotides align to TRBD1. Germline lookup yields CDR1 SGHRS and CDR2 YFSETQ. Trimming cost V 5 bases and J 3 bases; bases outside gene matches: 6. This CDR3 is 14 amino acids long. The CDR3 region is CASRSPGQGYEQYF. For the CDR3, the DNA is TGCGCCAGCAGATCACCGGGACAGGGCTACGAGCAGTACTTC.

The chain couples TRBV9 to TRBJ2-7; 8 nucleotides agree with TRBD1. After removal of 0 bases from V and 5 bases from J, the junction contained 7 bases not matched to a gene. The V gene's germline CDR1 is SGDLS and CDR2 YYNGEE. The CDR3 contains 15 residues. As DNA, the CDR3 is TGTGCCAGCAGCGTAGACCCGGGACAGGCTAACGAGCAGTACTTC. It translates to CASSVDPGQANEQYF.

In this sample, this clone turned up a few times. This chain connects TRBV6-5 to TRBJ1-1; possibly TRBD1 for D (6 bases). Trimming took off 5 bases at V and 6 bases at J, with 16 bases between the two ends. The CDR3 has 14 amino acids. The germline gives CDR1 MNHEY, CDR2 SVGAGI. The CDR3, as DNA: TGTGCCAGCAGTCGAGAGGGGGTATGGTCTGAAGCTTTCTTT. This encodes CASSREGVWSEAFF.

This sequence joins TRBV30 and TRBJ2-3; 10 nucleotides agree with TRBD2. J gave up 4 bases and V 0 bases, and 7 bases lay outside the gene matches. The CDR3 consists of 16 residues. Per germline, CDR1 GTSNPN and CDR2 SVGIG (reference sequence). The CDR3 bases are TGTGCCTGGAGTGTATGGGCTAGCGGGAGATCAGATACGCAGTATTTT. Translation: CAWSVWASGRSDTQYF.

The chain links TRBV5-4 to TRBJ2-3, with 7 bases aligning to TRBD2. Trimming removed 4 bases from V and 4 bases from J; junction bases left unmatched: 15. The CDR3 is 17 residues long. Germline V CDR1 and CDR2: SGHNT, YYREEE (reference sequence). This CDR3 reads CASSRPSGREKPDTQYF. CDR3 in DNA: TGTGCCAGCAGCAGACCGTCTGGGCGGGAGAAGCCAGATACGCAGTATTTT.

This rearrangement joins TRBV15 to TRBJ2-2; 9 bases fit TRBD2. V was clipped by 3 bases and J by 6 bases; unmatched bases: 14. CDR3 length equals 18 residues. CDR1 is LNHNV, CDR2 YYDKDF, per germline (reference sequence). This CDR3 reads CATSRDTAGGRDAGELFF. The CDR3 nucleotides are TGTGCCACCAGCAGGGATACCGCGGGGGGGCGCGACGCCGGGGAGCTGTTTTTT.

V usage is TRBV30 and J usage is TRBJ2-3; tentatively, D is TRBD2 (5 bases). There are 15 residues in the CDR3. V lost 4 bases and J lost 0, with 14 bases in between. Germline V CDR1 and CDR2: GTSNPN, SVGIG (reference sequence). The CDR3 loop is CAWTRDGSSTDTQYF. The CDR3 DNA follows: TGTGCCTGGACCCGGGATGGATCTAGCACAGATACGCAGTATTTT.

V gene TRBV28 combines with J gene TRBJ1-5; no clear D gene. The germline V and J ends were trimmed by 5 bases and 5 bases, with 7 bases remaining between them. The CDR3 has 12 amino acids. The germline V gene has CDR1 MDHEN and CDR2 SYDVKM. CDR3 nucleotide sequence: TGTGCCAGCAGTCCTCTTTATCAGCCCCAGCATTTT. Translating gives CASSPLYQPQHF.

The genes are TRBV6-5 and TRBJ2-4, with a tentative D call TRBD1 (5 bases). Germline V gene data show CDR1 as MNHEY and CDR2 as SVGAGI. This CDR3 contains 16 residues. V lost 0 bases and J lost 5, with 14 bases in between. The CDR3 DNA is TGTGCCAGCAGTTACTCGGGGCGCTCCCCACAAAACATTCAGTACTTC. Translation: CASSYSGRSPQNIQYF.

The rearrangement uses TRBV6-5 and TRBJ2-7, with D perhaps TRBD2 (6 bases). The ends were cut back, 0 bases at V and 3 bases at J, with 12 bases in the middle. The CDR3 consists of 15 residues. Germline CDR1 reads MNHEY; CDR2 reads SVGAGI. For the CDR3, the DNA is TGTGCCAGCAGTTACTCCCCCGGGGGAAACTACGAGCAGTACTTC. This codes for CASSYSPGGNYEQYF.

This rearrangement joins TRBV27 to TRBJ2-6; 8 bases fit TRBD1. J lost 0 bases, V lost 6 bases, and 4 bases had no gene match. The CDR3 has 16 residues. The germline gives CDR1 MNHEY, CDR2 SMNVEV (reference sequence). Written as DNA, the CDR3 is TGTGCCAGCAGCCGGACAGGGACCTCTGGGGCCAACGTCCTGACTTTC. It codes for CASSRTGTSGANVLTF.

The CDR3 spells CASSTRDTHEKLFF. DNA of the CDR3: TGTGCCAGCAGTACCCGGGACACCCATGAAAAACTGTTTTTT. The chain has TRBV6-1 and TRBJ1-4; TRBD1 is a possible D gene (6 bases). Germline V gene lookup returns CDR1 MNHNS and CDR2 SASEGT. V lost 5 bases and J 6 bases, leaving 13 bases between the germline ends. The CDR3 runs to 14 residues.

CDR3 residues: CASSFYRGNEKLFF. The CDR3 region has the DNA TGTGCCAGCAGTTTTTACAGGGGTAATGAAAAACTGTTTTTT. This chain connects TRBV27 to TRBJ1-4, with 7 bases identical to TRBD1. Germline V gives CDR1 MNHEY, CDR2 SMNVEV (reference sequence). The V and J ends lost 3 bases and 4 bases, in that order; junction bases with no gene match: 2. The CDR3 totals 14 residues.